The rows below give T cell receptor beta chains drawn from one sample of a study of a mutant IDH1 vaccine in newly diagnosed glioma. Assay used: immunoSEQ multiplex PCR; TCRdb lists only in-frame clones, some missing. The repertoire holds 35,000 to 50,000 clones, with less than 90% as singletons. These receptors have no known antigen. The specimen comprised PBMCs, sampled from a glioma patient whose treatment included an IDH1 peptide vaccine. These receptors all come from a middle-aged man with glioma. Both conserved end residues are part of each CDR3. The order of the fields is J gene, V gene, D gene, clone size, CDR3 protein, CDR3 DNA. The D gene is left open where the match is weak. A clone size is listed for some rows: how often the clone was seen (once, few, many), or a class if it is expanded.

j_gene: TRBJ2-7; v_gene: TRBV29-1; d_gene: TRBD2; abundance: .; CDR3aa: CSAGTSYEQYF; CDR3nt: TGCAGCGCCGGGACTAGCTACGAGCAGTACTTC
j_gene: TRBJ2-7; v_gene: TRBV5-8; d_gene: .; abundance: .; CDR3aa: CASSFYYTTSYEQYF; CDR3nt: TGTGCCAGCAGCTTTTACTATACTACAAGCTACGAGCAGTACTTC
j_gene: TRBJ2-1; v_gene: TRBV10-3; d_gene: TRBD2; abundance: once; CDR3aa: CAISERLAGVNNEQFF; CDR3nt: TGTGCCATCAGTGAAAGGCTAGCGGGAGTAAACAATGAGCAGTTCTTC
j_gene: TRBJ2-5; v_gene: TRBV7-2; d_gene: TRBD2; abundance: .; CDR3aa: CASSWGSGREETQYF; CDR3nt: TGTGCCAGCAGCTGGGGTAGCGGGAGGGAGGAGACCCAGTACTTC
j_gene: TRBJ1-5; v_gene: TRBV4-1; d_gene: TRBD1; abundance: few; CDR3aa: CASSTPDRENSPQHF; CDR3nt: TGCGCCAGCAGCACCCCGGACAGGGAAAATTCGCCCCAGCATTTT
j_gene: TRBJ2-4; v_gene: TRBV18; d_gene: .; abundance: .; CDR3aa: CASSAVGGNKAKNIQYF; CDR3nt: TGTGCCAGCTCAGCTGTAGGGGGGAACAAAGCCAAAAACATTCAGTACTTC
j_gene: TRBJ2-2; v_gene: TRBV28; d_gene: .; abundance: .; CDR3aa: CASSFFSATGELFF; CDR3nt: TGTGCCAGCAGTTTCTTTAGTGCGACCGGGGAGCTGTTTTTT
j_gene: TRBJ2-2; v_gene: TRBV7-2; d_gene: TRBD2; abundance: .; CDR3aa: CASSTTSGRILF; CDR3nt: TGTGCCAGCAGTACTACTAGCGGGAGGATCCTTTTT
j_gene: TRBJ2-5; v_gene: TRBV20-1; d_gene: .; abundance: .; CDR3aa: CSANSGETQYF; CDR3nt: TGCAGTGCAAATAGCGGAGAGACCCAGTACTTC
j_gene: TRBJ2-6; v_gene: TRBV5-1; d_gene: .; abundance: once; CDR3aa: CASSLGTIFNVLTF; CDR3nt: TGCGCCAGCAGCTTGGGGACTATCTTCAACGTCCTGACTTTC
j_gene: TRBJ1-4; v_gene: TRBV28; d_gene: .; abundance: .; CDR3aa: CASSYRRTGNPTNEKLFF; CDR3nt: TGTGCCAGCAGTTATCGCCGAACAGGGAACCCAACTAATGAAAAACTGTTTTTT
j_gene: TRBJ1-2; v_gene: TRBV27; d_gene: TRBD1; abundance: .; CDR3aa: CASRGAGTGGSGYTF; CDR3nt: TGTGCCAGCAGAGGTGCCGGGACAGGGGGCTCTGGCTACACCTTC
j_gene: TRBJ2-7; v_gene: TRBV18; d_gene: .; abundance: once; CDR3aa: CASSPPTQSYEQYF; CDR3nt: TGTGCCAGCTCACCACCCACCCAATCCTACGAGCAGTACTTC
j_gene: TRBJ1-5; v_gene: TRBV28; d_gene: .; abundance: .; CDR3aa: CASNLGALNQPQHF; CDR3nt: TGTGCCAGCAACTTAGGGGCCCTCAATCAGCCCCAGCATTTT
j_gene: TRBJ2-7; v_gene: TRBV6-1; d_gene: TRBD1; abundance: .; CDR3aa: CASGDRGLSYEQYF; CDR3nt: TGTGCCAGTGGGGACAGGGGGCTCTCCTACGAGCAGTACTTC
j_gene: TRBJ2-7; v_gene: TRBV5-5; d_gene: TRBD2; abundance: .; CDR3aa: CASSLAGGSYEQYF; CDR3nt: TGTGCCAGCAGCCTCGCGGGCGGGAGTTACGAGCAGTACTTC
j_gene: TRBJ2-5; v_gene: TRBV18; d_gene: .; abundance: .; CDR3aa: CASSPPAGETQYF; CDR3nt: TGTGCCAGCTCACCACCGGCGGGGGAGACCCAGTACTTC
j_gene: TRBJ1-4; v_gene: TRBV16; d_gene: .; abundance: .; CDR3aa: CASSQWSTNEKLFF; CDR3nt: TGTGCCAGCAGCCAATGGTCAACTAATGAAAAACTGTTTTTT
j_gene: TRBJ2-7; v_gene: TRBV10-3; d_gene: TRBD1; abundance: .; CDR3aa: CAISEGTGDWYEQYF; CDR3nt: TGTGCCATCAGTGAGGGGACAGGGGATTGGTACGAGCAGTACTTC
j_gene: TRBJ2-1; v_gene: TRBV6-6; d_gene: TRBD2; abundance: .; CDR3aa: CASTQTSGLYNEQFF; CDR3nt: TGTGCCAGCACCCAGACTAGCGGACTCTACAATGAGCAGTTCTTC
j_gene: TRBJ2-1; v_gene: TRBV4-3; d_gene: .; abundance: few; CDR3aa: CASSQDLPATSYNEQFF; CDR3nt: TGCGCCAGCAGCCAAGATCTTCCAGCGACCTCCTACAATGAGCAGTTCTTC
j_gene: TRBJ2-6; v_gene: TRBV6-6; d_gene: TRBD1; abundance: .; CDR3aa: CASSLTGSGANVLTF; CDR3nt: TGTGCCAGCAGTTTGACAGGGTCTGGGGCCAACGTCCTGACTTTC
j_gene: TRBJ2-1; v_gene: TRBV27; d_gene: .; abundance: .; CDR3aa: CASSLRGGVSSYNEQFF; CDR3nt: TGTGCCAGCAGTTTACGCGGCGGGGTTAGCTCCTACAATGAGCAGTTCTTC
j_gene: TRBJ2-7; v_gene: TRBV6-1; d_gene: .; abundance: few; CDR3aa: CASSRDRSGYEQYF; CDR3nt: TGTGCCAGCAGTCGGGATAGGTCGGGCTACGAGCAGTACTTC
j_gene: TRBJ2-7; v_gene: TRBV19; d_gene: TRBD2; abundance: .; CDR3aa: CASSGGTSGRIYEQYF; CDR3nt: TGTGCCAGTAGTGGCGGGACTAGCGGGAGGATCTACGAGCAGTACTTC
j_gene: TRBJ2-1; v_gene: TRBV7-9; d_gene: TRBD1; abundance: once; CDR3aa: CASSLGQGNEQFF; CDR3nt: TGTGCCAGCAGCTTGGGACAGGGTAATGAGCAGTTCTTC
j_gene: TRBJ2-1; v_gene: TRBV7-2; d_gene: .; abundance: .; CDR3aa: CASSMFLSEQFF; CDR3nt: TGTGCCAGCAGTATGTTCCTGAGTGAGCAGTTCTTC
j_gene: TRBJ2-7; v_gene: TRBV7-3; d_gene: TRBD2; abundance: .; CDR3aa: CASSSGGPGGEQYF; CDR3nt: TGTGCCAGCAGCTCGGGAGGGCCGGGGGGCGAGCAGTACTTC
j_gene: TRBJ1-1; v_gene: TRBV4-1; d_gene: TRBD1; abundance: .; CDR3aa: CASSPGQGHFNTEAFF; CDR3nt: TGCGCCAGCAGCCCTGGACAGGGCCACTTCAACACTGAAGCTTTCTTT
j_gene: TRBJ2-1; v_gene: TRBV5-6; d_gene: .; abundance: .; CDR3aa: CASSDPRSYNEQFF; CDR3nt: TGTGCCAGCAGCGACCCCCGCTCCTACAATGAGCAGTTCTTC